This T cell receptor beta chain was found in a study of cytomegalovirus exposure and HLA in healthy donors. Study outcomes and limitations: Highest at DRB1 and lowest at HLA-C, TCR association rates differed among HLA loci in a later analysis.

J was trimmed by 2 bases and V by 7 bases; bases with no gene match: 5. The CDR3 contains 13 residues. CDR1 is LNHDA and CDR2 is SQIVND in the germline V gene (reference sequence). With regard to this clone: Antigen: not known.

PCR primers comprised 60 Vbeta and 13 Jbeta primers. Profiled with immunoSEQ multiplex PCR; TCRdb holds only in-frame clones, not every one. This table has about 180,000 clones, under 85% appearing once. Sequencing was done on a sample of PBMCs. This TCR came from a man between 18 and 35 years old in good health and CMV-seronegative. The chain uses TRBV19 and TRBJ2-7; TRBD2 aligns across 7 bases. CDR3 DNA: TGTGCCAGTAAAGGCGGGAGCCCCTACGAGCAGTACTTC. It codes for CASKGGSPYEQYF.